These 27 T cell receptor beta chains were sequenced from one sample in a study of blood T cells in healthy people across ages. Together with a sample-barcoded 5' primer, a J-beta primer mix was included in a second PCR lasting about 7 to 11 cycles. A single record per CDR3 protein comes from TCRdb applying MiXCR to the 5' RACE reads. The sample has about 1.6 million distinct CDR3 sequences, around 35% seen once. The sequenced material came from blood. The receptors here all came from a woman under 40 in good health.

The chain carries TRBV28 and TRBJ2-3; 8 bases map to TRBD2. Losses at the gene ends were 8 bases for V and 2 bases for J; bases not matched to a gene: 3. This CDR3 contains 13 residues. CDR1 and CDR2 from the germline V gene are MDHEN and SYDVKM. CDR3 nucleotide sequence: TGTGCCAGCCGGACTAGCACCACAGATACGCAGTATTTT. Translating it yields CASRTSTTDTQYF.

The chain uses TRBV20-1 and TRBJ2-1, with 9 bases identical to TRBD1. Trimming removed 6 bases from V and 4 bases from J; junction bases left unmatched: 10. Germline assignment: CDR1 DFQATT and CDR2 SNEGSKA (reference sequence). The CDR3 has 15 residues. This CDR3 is CSAPYRDRVYNEQFF. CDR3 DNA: TGCAGTGCACCTTACCGGGACAGGGTTTACAATGAGCAGTTCTTC.

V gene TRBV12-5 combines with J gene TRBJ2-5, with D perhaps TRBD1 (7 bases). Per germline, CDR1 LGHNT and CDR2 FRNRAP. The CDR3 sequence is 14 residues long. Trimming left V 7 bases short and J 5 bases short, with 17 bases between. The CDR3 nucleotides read TGTGCTAGTGCCCGAGGAGGGGGCGAGGAGACCCAGTACTTC. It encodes CASARGGGEETQYF.

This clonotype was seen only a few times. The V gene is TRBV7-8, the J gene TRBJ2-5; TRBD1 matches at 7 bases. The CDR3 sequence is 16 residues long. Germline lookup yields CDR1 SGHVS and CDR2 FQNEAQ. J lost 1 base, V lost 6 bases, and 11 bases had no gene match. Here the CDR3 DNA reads TGTGCCAGCAGGCTACGGGACAGCGCTTTCCAAGAGACCCAGTACTTC. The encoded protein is CASRLRDSAFQETQYF.

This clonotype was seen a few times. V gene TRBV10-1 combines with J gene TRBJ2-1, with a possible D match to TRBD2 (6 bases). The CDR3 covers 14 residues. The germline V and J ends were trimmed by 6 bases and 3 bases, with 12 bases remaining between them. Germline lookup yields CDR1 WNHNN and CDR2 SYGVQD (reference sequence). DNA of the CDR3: TGCGCCAGCAGCGCCCGGGAGAGCTACAATGAGCAGTTCTTC. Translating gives CASSARESYNEQFF.

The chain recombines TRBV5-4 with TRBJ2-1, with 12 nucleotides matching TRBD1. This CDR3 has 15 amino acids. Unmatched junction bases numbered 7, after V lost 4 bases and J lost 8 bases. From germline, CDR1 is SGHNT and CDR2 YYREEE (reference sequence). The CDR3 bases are TGTGCCAGCAGCCGCGGGACAGGGGGCTTAGATGAGCAGTTCTTC. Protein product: CASSRGTGGLDEQFF.

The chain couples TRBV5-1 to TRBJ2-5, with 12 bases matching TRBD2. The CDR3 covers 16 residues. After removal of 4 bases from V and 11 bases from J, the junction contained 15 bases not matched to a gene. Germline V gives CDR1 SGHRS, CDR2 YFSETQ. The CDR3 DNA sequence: TGCGCCAGCAGCCCTCTGGAAGGACTAGCGGGGCGAGAGCAGTACTTC. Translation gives CASSPLEGLAGREQYF.

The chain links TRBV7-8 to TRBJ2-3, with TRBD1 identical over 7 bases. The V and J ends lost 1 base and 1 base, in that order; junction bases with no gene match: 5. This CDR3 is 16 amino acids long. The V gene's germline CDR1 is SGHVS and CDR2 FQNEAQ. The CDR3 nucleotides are TGTGCCAGCAGCTTAGGGGCCACAGGGGGCACAGATACGCAGTATTTT. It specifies CASSLGATGGTDTQYF.

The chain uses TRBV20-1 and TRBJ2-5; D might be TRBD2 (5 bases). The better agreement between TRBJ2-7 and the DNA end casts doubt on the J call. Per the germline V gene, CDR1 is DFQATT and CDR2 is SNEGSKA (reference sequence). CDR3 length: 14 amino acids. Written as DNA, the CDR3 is TGCAGTGCTAGAGAATCGCGGGCGTCCTACGAGCAGTACTTC. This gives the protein CSARESRASYEQYF.

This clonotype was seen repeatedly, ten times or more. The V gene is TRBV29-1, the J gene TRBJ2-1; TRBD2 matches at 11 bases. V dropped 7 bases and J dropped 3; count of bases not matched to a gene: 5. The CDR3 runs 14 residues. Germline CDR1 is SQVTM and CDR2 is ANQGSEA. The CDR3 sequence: CSAQTSGVYNEQFF. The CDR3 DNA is TGCAGCGCACAGACTAGCGGGGTCTACAATGAGCAGTTCTTC.

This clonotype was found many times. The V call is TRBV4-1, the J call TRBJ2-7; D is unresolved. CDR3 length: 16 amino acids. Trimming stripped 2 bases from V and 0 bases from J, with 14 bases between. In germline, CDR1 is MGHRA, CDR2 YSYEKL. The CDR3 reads CASSQPRTGSSYEQYF. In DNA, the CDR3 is TGCGCCAGCAGCCAACCGAGGACGGGCAGCTCCTACGAGCAGTACTTC.

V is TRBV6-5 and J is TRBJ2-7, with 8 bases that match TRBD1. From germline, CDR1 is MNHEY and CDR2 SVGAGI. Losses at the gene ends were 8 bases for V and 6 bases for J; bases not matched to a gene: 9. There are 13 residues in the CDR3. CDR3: CASGQGRTLEQYF. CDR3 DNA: TGTGCCAGCGGACAGGGTCGGACGCTCGAGCAGTACTTC.

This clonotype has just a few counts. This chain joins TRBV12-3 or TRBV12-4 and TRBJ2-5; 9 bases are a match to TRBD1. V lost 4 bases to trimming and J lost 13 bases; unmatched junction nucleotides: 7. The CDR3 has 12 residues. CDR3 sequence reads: CASSSYRGPLYF. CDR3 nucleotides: TGTGCCAGCAGTTCGTACAGGGGGCCCCTGTACTTC.

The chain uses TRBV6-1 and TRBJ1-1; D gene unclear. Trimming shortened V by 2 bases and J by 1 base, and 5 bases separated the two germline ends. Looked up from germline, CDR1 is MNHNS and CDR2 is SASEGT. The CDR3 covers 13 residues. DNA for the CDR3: TGTGCCAGCAGTGAAAACAGGAACACTGAAGCTTTCTTT. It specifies CASSENRNTEAFF.

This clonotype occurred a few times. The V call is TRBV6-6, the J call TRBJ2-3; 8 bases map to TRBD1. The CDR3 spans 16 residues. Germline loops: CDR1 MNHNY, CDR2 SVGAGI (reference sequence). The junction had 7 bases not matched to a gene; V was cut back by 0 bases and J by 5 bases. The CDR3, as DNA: TGTGCCAGCAGTTACTCCCCAGGGGGCGAGGTAGATACGCAGTATTTT. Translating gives CASSYSPGGEVDTQYF.

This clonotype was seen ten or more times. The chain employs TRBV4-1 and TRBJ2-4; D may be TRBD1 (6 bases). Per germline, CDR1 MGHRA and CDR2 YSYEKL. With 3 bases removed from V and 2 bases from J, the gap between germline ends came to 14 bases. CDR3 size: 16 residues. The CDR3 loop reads CASSQTGAPTKNIQYF. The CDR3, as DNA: TGCGCCAGCAGCCAGACAGGAGCCCCCACCAAAAACATTCAGTACTTC.

Written as DNA, the CDR3 is TGCAGTGCTAGAGGACGGGCGGACTATGGCTACACCTTC. As protein: CSARGRADYGYTF. The chain joins TRBV20-1 to TRBJ1-2; D call uncertain. This CDR3 comprises 13 residues. In germline, CDR1 is DFQATT, CDR2 SNEGSKA (reference sequence). The V end lost 1 base, the J end lost 3 bases, and 9 bases lay between the germline ends.

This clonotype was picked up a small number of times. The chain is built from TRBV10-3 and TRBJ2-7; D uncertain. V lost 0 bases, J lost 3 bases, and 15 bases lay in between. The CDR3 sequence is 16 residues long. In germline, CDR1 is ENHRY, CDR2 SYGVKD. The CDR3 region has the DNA TGTGCCATCAGTGAGTCTAAGAAACAAGGGCGCTACGAGCAGTACTTC. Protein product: CAISESKKQGRYEQYF.

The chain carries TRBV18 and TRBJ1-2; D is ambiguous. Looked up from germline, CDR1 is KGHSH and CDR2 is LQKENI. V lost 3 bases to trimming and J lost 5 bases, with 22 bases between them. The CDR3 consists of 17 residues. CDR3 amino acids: CASSPTDTGAWGYGYTF. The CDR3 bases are TGTGCCAGCTCACCGACGGATACCGGAGCCTGGGGATATGGCTACACCTTC.

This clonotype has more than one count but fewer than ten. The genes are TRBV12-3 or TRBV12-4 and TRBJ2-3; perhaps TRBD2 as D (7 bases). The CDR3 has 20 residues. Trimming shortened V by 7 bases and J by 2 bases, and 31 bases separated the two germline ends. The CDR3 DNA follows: TGTGCCAGCAAACTCACTCGCGGGGGACGGGACACGCTGATCACAGATACGCAGTATTTT. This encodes CASKLTRGGRDTLITDTQYF.

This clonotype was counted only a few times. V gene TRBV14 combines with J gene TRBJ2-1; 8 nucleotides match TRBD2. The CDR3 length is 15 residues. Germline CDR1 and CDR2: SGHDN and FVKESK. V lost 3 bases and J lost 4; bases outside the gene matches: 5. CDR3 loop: CASSHNGREYNEQFF. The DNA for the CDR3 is TGTGCCAGCAGCCACAACGGGAGGGAGTACAATGAGCAGTTCTTC.

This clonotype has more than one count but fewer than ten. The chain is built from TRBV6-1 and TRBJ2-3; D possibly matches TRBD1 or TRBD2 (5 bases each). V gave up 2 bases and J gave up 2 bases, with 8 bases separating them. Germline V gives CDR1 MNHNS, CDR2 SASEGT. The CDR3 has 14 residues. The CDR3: CASSEQGVTDTQYF. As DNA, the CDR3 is TGTGCCAGCAGTGAACAGGGAGTCACAGATACGCAGTATTTT.

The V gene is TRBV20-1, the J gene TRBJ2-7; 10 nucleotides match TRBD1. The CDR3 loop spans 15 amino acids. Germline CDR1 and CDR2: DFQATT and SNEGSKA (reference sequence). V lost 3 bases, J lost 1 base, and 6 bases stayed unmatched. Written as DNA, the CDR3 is TGCAGTGCTAGTACCGGGACAGGGGCGTCCTACGAGCAGTACTTC. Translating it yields CSASTGTGASYEQYF.

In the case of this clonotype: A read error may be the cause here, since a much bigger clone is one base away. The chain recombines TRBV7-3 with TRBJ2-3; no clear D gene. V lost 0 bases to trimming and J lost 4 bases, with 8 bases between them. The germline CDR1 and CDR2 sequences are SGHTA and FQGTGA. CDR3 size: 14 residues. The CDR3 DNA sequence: TGTGCCAGCAGCTTAACGGTCGGATCAGATACGCAGTATTTT. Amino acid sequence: CASSLTVGSDTQYF.

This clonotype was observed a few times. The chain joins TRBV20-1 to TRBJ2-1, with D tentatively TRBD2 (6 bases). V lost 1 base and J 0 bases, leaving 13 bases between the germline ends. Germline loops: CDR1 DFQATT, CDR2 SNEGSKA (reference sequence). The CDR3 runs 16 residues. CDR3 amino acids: CSARGTGTRSYNEQFF. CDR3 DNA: TGCAGTGCTAGAGGAACCGGGACTCGCTCCTACAATGAGCAGTTCTTC.

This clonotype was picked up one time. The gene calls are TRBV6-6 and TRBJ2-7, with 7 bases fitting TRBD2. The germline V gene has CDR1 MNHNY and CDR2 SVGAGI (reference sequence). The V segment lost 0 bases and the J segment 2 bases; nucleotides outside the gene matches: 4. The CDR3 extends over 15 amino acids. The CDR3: CASSYSEGRAYEQYF. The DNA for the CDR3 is TGTGCCAGCAGTTACTCAGAAGGGAGGGCCTACGAGCAGTACTTC.

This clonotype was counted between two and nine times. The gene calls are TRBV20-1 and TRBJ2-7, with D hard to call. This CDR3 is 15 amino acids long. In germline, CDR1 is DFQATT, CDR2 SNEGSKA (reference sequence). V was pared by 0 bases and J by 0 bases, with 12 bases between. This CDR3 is CSAREPGRTSYEQYF. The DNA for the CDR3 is TGCAGTGCTAGAGAGCCCGGACGGACCTCCTACGAGCAGTACTTC.